A selection of T cell receptor beta chains follows, all from one sample in a study of T cells in Graves' hyperthyroidism and ophthalmopathy. Each CDR3 protein gets one entry after TCRdb re-called the multiplex PCR reads with MiXCR. The data contain about 500,000 distinct CDR3 sequences, over 15% of them singletons. Sequencing used blood. Receptors originate from a young woman with Graves' hyperthyroidism. CDR3s include the opening cysteine and the closing phenylalanine or tryptophan. Each record gives: D gene, CDR3 length, J gene, clone size, V gene, CDR3 protein, CDR3 DNA. D genes are given only for firm matches. Not every row has a clone size; where given, it reads once, few, many or a size class.

d_gene: TRBD2; len: 13; j_gene: TRBJ2-1; abundance: -; v_gene: TRBV3-1; CDR3aa: CASSQLAGGPEFF; CDR3nt: TGTGCCAGCAGCCAACTAGCGGGGGGGCCGGAGTTCTTC
d_gene: -; len: 14; j_gene: TRBJ2-3; abundance: -; v_gene: TRBV20-1; CDR3aa: CSASRIVSTDTQYF; CDR3nt: TGCAGTGCTAGCCGTATAGTCAGCACAGATACGCAGTATTTT
d_gene: -; len: 13; j_gene: TRBJ2-5; abundance: few; v_gene: TRBV6-1; CDR3aa: CASGRGATETQYF; CDR3nt: TGTGCCAGCGGCCGGGGGGCGACGGAGACCCAGTACTTC
d_gene: -; len: 16; j_gene: TRBJ1-2; abundance: few; v_gene: TRBV7-9; CDR3aa: CASSPYDGLTSYGYTF; CDR3nt: TGTGCCAGCAGCCCCTACGATGGGTTGACTAGCTATGGCTACACCTTC
d_gene: TRBD2; len: 19; j_gene: TRBJ2-3; abundance: -; v_gene: TRBV6-1; CDR3aa: CASSDRGKTSGKRTDTQYF; CDR3nt: TGTGCCAGCAGCGACAGGGGGAAGACTAGCGGGAAAAGGACAGATACGCAGTATTTT
d_gene: TRBD2; len: 15; j_gene: TRBJ2-7; abundance: -; v_gene: TRBV7-2; CDR3aa: CASRLNPAGSGEQYF; CDR3nt: TGTGCCAGCAGATTAAATCCAGCGGGATCGGGGGAGCAGTACTTC
d_gene: -; len: 15; j_gene: TRBJ1-6; abundance: -; v_gene: TRBV19; CDR3aa: CASSTGDSYNSPLHF; CDR3nt: TGTGCCAGTAGCACGGGGGATTCATATAATTCACCCCTCCACTTT
d_gene: TRBD2; len: 16; j_gene: TRBJ2-3; abundance: few; v_gene: TRBV27; CDR3aa: CASSFQRGPLSDTQYF; CDR3nt: TGTGCCAGCAGTTTCCAGCGGGGCCCGTTGTCTGATACGCAGTATTTT
d_gene: TRBD1; len: 14; j_gene: TRBJ1-6; abundance: -; v_gene: TRBV5-1; CDR3aa: CASSTGQGKSPLHF; CDR3nt: TGCGCCAGCAGCACAGGACAGGGAAAATCACCCCTCCACTTT
d_gene: -; len: 16; j_gene: TRBJ1-5; abundance: many; v_gene: TRBV7-3; CDR3aa: CASSQRRQVRNQPQHF; CDR3nt: TGTGCCAGCAGCCAAAGAAGACAGGTACGGAATCAGCCCCAGCATTTT
d_gene: -; len: 14; j_gene: TRBJ2-5; abundance: many; v_gene: TRBV2; CDR3aa: CASSERQSQETQYF; CDR3nt: TGTGCCAGCAGTGAAAGGCAGTCCCAAGAGACCCAGTACTTC
d_gene: -; len: 15; j_gene: TRBJ2-3; abundance: -; v_gene: TRBV5-8; CDR3aa: CASSLVLGGPDTQYF; CDR3nt: TGTGCCAGCAGCTTGGTCCTCGGGGGCCCAGATACGCAGTATTTT
d_gene: TRBD2; len: 16; j_gene: TRBJ2-1; abundance: many; v_gene: TRBV18; CDR3aa: CASSLRLAGPYNEQFF; CDR3nt: TGTGCCAGCTCCCTCCGACTAGCGGGACCCTACAATGAGCAGTTCTTC
d_gene: TRBD1; len: 13; j_gene: TRBJ2-7; abundance: many; v_gene: TRBV6-1; CDR3aa: CASKDRGTYEQYF; CDR3nt: TGTGCCAGCAAGGACAGGGGAACTTACGAGCAGTACTTC
d_gene: -; len: 14; j_gene: TRBJ2-1; abundance: many; v_gene: TRBV18; CDR3aa: CASSPTGTYNEQFF; CDR3nt: TGTGCCAGCTCACCTACCGGAACCTACAATGAGCAGTTCTTC
d_gene: -; len: 15; j_gene: TRBJ1-6; abundance: -; v_gene: TRBV20-1; CDR3aa: CSARWVGSDNSPLHF; CDR3nt: TGCAGTGCTAGGTGGGTAGGGTCAGATAATTCACCCCTCCACTTT
d_gene: TRBD2; len: 16; j_gene: TRBJ2-7; abundance: few; v_gene: TRBV24-1; CDR3aa: CATSDLGSGGNYEQYF; CDR3nt: TGTGCCACCAGTGATTTGGGGAGCGGGGGGAACTACGAGCAGTACTTC
d_gene: TRBD1; len: 15; j_gene: TRBJ1-3; abundance: -; v_gene: TRBV9; CDR3aa: CASSVSTGDGNTIYF; CDR3nt: TGTGCCAGCAGCGTATCGACAGGGGATGGAAACACCATATATTTT
d_gene: -; len: 12; j_gene: TRBJ2-7; abundance: -; v_gene: TRBV7-4; CDR3aa: CASSQRLVEQYF; CDR3nt: TGTGCCAGCAGCCAAAGACTAGTAGAGCAGTACTTC
d_gene: -; len: 17; j_gene: TRBJ2-1; abundance: -; v_gene: TRBV5-1; CDR3aa: CASSPLPEWGSYNEQFF; CDR3nt: TGCGCCAGCAGCCCCCTCCCGGAATGGGGCTCCTACAATGAGCAGTTCTTC
d_gene: TRBD1; len: 13; j_gene: TRBJ2-7; abundance: few; v_gene: TRBV14; CDR3aa: CASSGTGPGEQYF; CDR3nt: TGTGCCAGCTCCGGGACAGGCCCCGGGGAGCAGTACTTC
d_gene: TRBD1; len: 16; j_gene: TRBJ1-3; abundance: few; v_gene: TRBV5-4; CDR3aa: CASSLGTATSGNTIYF; CDR3nt: TGTGCCAGCAGCCTCGGGACAGCTACGTCAGGAAACACCATATATTTT
d_gene: -; len: 13; j_gene: TRBJ1-6; abundance: -; v_gene: TRBV6-2/TRBV6-3; CDR3aa: CASRNSRNSPLHF; CDR3nt: TGTGCCAGCAGGAACTCGAGGAATTCACCCCTCCACTTT
d_gene: -; len: 12; j_gene: TRBJ2-5; abundance: -; v_gene: TRBV11-2; CDR3aa: CASTLSQETQYF; CDR3nt: TGTGCCAGCACCCTATCCCAAGAGACCCAGTACTTC
d_gene: -; len: 14; j_gene: TRBJ1-1; abundance: many; v_gene: TRBV7-9; CDR3aa: CASSLPPGGTEAFF; CDR3nt: TGTGCCAGCAGCTTACCCCCCGGTGGTACTGAAGCTTTCTTT
d_gene: -; len: 14; j_gene: TRBJ2-3; abundance: few; v_gene: TRBV20-1; CDR3aa: CSAQGRPSTDTQYF; CDR3nt: TGCAGTGCACAAGGACGCCCGAGCACAGATACGCAGTATTTT
d_gene: TRBD1; len: 17; j_gene: TRBJ1-4; abundance: many; v_gene: TRBV2; CDR3aa: CASSLTPGQGAEEKLFF; CDR3nt: TGTGCCAGCAGTCTTACCCCGGGACAGGGGGCGGAGGAAAAACTGTTTTTT
d_gene: -; len: 13; j_gene: TRBJ2-3; abundance: many; v_gene: TRBV3-1; CDR3aa: CASSQGTTDTQYF; CDR3nt: TGTGCCAGCAGCCAAGGTACGACAGATACGCAGTATTTT
d_gene: TRBD1; len: 14; j_gene: TRBJ1-2; abundance: many; v_gene: TRBV20-1; CDR3aa: CSATTRGRDYGYTF; CDR3nt: TGCAGTGCGACGACAAGGGGGCGGGACTATGGCTACACCTTC
d_gene: TRBD2; len: 17; j_gene: TRBJ2-7; abundance: many; v_gene: TRBV20-1; CDR3aa: CSARSLLGLAGDYEQYF; CDR3nt: TGCAGTGCTAGAAGTCTACTGGGACTAGCGGGAGACTACGAGCAGTACTTC
d_gene: -; len: 14; j_gene: TRBJ1-2; abundance: few; v_gene: TRBV29-1; CDR3aa: CSVEQGATNYGYTF; CDR3nt: TGCAGCGTTGAACAGGGAGCAACTAACTATGGCTACACCTTC
d_gene: -; len: 17; j_gene: TRBJ2-1; abundance: many; v_gene: TRBV2; CDR3aa: CASSGFRLDLQYNEQFF; CDR3nt: TGTGCCAGCAGTGGATTTCGACTAGACCTTCAATACAATGAGCAGTTCTTC
d_gene: TRBD1; len: 15; j_gene: TRBJ2-1; abundance: -; v_gene: TRBV6-2/TRBV6-3; CDR3aa: CASTPGTGKGNEQFF; CDR3nt: TGTGCCAGCACCCCCGGGACAGGGAAAGGAAATGAGCAGTTCTTC
d_gene: TRBD2; len: 15; j_gene: TRBJ2-2; abundance: once; v_gene: TRBV7-9; CDR3aa: CASSSGSGGANTLYF; CDR3nt: TGTGCCAGCAGCTCCGGTAGCGGGGGGGCGAATACGCTGTATTTT
d_gene: -; len: 17; j_gene: TRBJ1-2; abundance: -; v_gene: TRBV19; CDR3aa: CASSMGGDPTYNYGYTF; CDR3nt: TGTGCCAGTAGTATGGGAGGGGACCCGACCTATAACTATGGCTACACCTTC
d_gene: TRBD2; len: 16; j_gene: TRBJ2-3; abundance: many; v_gene: TRBV7-2; CDR3aa: CASLPTSGSLTDTQYF; CDR3nt: TGTGCCAGCTTGCCCACTAGCGGGAGTCTTACAGATACGCAGTATTTT
d_gene: TRBD1; len: 14; j_gene: TRBJ2-1; abundance: many; v_gene: TRBV20-1; CDR3aa: CSARGTGVYNEQFF; CDR3nt: TGCAGTGCTAGAGGCACAGGGGTGTACAATGAGCAGTTCTTC